A single sample is the source of the 12 T cell receptor beta chains below, sequenced in a study of blood T cell repertoires in COVID-19 (dated by TCRdb to between 2020 and 2021). Libraries came from the immunoSEQ multiplex PCR assay. TCRdb stores this immuneACCESS table with in-frame sequences only. Part of the clones is absent; in the studies checked, under half of the shortfall reflects unresolved V genes, and no reason is known for the rest. The sample records a few hundred thousand clones, roughly 84% of which are singletons. The top ten hold 7.4% of the sample. The specimen was peripheral blood. The receptors originated from a woman between 45 and 65 years old with acute or convalescent COVID-19.

V gene TRBV9 combines with J gene TRBJ1-5; a possible D gene is TRBD1 (5 bases). V was cut by 0 bases and J by 7 bases, with 14 bases left in between. Germline loops: CDR1 SGDLS, CDR2 YYNGEE. CDR3 length equals 15 residues. In nucleotides, the CDR3 is TGTGCCAGCAGCGTAGAAGGGGTGGCGGACCAGCCCCAGCATTTT. It codes for CASSVEGVADQPQHF.

V and J are TRBV9 and TRBJ2-3; no clear D gene. The CDR3 covers 13 residues. Trimming stripped 3 bases from V and 10 bases from J, with 15 bases between. The germline gives CDR1 SGDLS, CDR2 YYNGEE. CDR3 sequence (DNA): TGTGCCAGCAGCGCCCCCGATCGGTGGTCGCAGTATTTT. Translated, it gives CASSAPDRWSQYF. The complete variable domain, with remaining parts taken from reference TRBV9 and TRBJ2-3, reads DSGVTQTPKHLITATGQRVTLRCSPRSGDLSVYWYQQSLDQGLQFLIQYYNGEERAKGNILERFSAQQFPDLHSELNLSSLELGDSALYFCASSAPDRWSQYFGPGTRLTVL.

Only a few counts were recorded for this clone. The chain joins TRBV4-2 to TRBJ1-1, with D perhaps TRBD1 (5 bases). The V and J ends lost 0 bases and 3 bases respectively, with 8 bases between them. The CDR3 runs 14 residues. Per the germline V gene, CDR1 is LGHNA and CDR2 is YNFKEQ. CDR3 DNA: TGTGCCAGCAGCCAAGATCAGGGCGACACTGAAGCTTTCTTT. It is translated as CASSQDQGDTEAFF.

In its sample, this clone was seen a few times. This rearrangement joins TRBV2 to TRBJ1-2, with 10 bases that match TRBD1. The CDR3 has 16 amino acids. Trimming at V came to 9 bases and at J to 7 bases, leaving 17 bases not matched to a gene. Per the germline V gene, CDR1 is SNHLY and CDR2 is FYNNEI. CDR3 sequence (DNA): TGTGCCAGTGGGGCTCTACGACAGGGGGCGAGGAGTGGCTACACCTTC. Translating it yields CASGALRQGARSGYTF.

V is TRBV25-1 and J is TRBJ2-3, with D perhaps matching TRBD2 (5 bases). V dropped 3 bases and J dropped 4 bases, with 20 bases sitting between them. CDR3 length equals 17 residues. The germline CDR1 and CDR2 sequences are MGHDK and SYGVNS. The CDR3 coding sequence is TGTGCCAGCAGTGAGCCCAAGTCAAGAGCGGTCGCAGATACGCAGTATTTT. Residues: CASSEPKSRAVADTQYF.

V gene TRBV27 combines with J gene TRBJ2-1; the D gene is possibly TRBD1 (5 bases). The V end lost 2 bases, the J end lost 5 bases, and 7 bases lay between the germline ends. The CDR3 contains 13 residues. CDR1 and CDR2 from the germline V gene are MNHEY and SMNVEV (reference sequence). The CDR3 region has the DNA TGTGCCAGCAGTTTAGGACACAACAATGAGCAGTTCTTC. Translating it yields CASSLGHNNEQFF.

The chain combines TRBV10-2 with TRBJ1-2; 9 nucleotides line up with TRBD1. Germline V CDR1 and CDR2: WSHSY, SAAADI. CDR3 length equals 13 residues. The J segment lost 4 bases and the V segment lost 9 bases, leaving 6 bases of the junction unmatched. CDR3 DNA: TGCGCCAGTACCACGACAGGGGGCTATGGCTACACCTTC. Its translation: CASTTTGGYGYTF.

The CDR3 is CASSLQGAGYNEQFF. CDR3 in DNA: TGTGCCAGTAGTCTACAGGGGGCGGGATACAATGAGCAGTTCTTC. The chain uses TRBV19 and TRBJ2-1, with 9 nucleotides matching TRBD1. Germline CDR1 reads LNHDA; CDR2 reads SQIVND (reference sequence). This CDR3 comprises 15 residues. Trimming removed 5 bases from V and 4 bases from J; junction bases left unmatched: 6.

This chain connects TRBV6-5 to TRBJ2-3; 8 bases fit TRBD1. The CDR3 consists of 15 residues. The trim removed 7 bases at V and 5 bases at J, leaving 11 bases unmatched. CDR1 is MNHEY, CDR2 SVGAGI, per germline. The CDR3 spells CASIGDRPRGDTQYF. The CDR3 DNA reads TGTGCCAGCATTGGGGACAGGCCCCGGGGAGATACGCAGTATTTT.

This chain's CDR3 is CASSGTGSQETQYF. DNA for the CDR3: TGTGCCAGCAGCGGAACAGGGTCCCAAGAGACCCAGTACTTC. V and J are TRBV5-6 and TRBJ2-5, with D perhaps matching TRBD1 (6 bases). The CDR3 loop spans 14 amino acids. Trimming cost V 4 bases and J 1 base, with 11 bases left between them. The germline V gene encodes CDR1 SGHDT and CDR2 YYEEEE.

The J gene is TRBJ1-5, the V gene TRBV19; no clear D gene. With 0 bases removed from V and 6 bases from J, the gap between germline ends came to 12 bases. Germline V gives CDR1 LNHDA, CDR2 SQIVND (reference sequence). This CDR3 is built from 15 residues. CDR3 bases: TGTGCCAGTAGTATAGATCGGGAGGAAGCTCAGCCCCAGCATTTT. The encoded protein is CASSIDREEAQPQHF.

The rearrangement uses TRBV5-1 and TRBJ2-2, with TRBD2 matching 11 bases. This CDR3 contains 17 residues. The V segment lost 0 bases and the J segment 1 base; nucleotides outside the gene matches: 2. CDR1 and CDR2 (germline): SGHRS, YFSETQ. The CDR3 bases are TGCGCCAGCAGCTTGGAGGGGACTAGCGGGAACACCGGGGAGCTGTTTTTT. It codes for CASSLEGTSGNTGELFF.